The 28 T cell receptor beta chains below were found in one sample sequenced in a study of T cell repertoires in cytomegalovirus infection. Each CDR3 protein is one row after TCRdb ran MiXCR on the reads. The sample consists of about 900,000 distinct CDR3 sequences, approximately 33% of them appearing once. What these receptors recognize is not known. The specimen was cultured CD8+ T cells from PBMCs, collected from culture after CMV antigen stimulation. The receptors stem from a human donor in good health (CMV status not recorded). Some clones in this sample may be carry-over from other donors' samples.

The chain joins TRBV9 to TRBJ1-1, with 7 bases aligning to TRBD1. Looked up from germline, CDR1 is SGDLS and CDR2 is YYNGEE. With 4 bases clipped from V and 6 bases from J, the junction kept 12 bases outside the gene matches. CDR3 length: 15 residues. DNA for the CDR3: TGTGCCAGCAGCCCCTGGGGCAGCCAGGGGGCTGAAGCTTTCTTT. It translates to CASSPWGSQGAEAFF.

The rearrangement joins TRBV7-9 to TRBJ1-4; D remains ambiguous. Germline CDR1 reads SEHNR; CDR2 reads FQNEAQ (reference sequence). V was pared by 5 bases and J by 7 bases, with 14 bases between. The CDR3 covers 14 residues. The CDR3 nucleotides read TGTGCCAGCAGCCCTACAGTAGAAGGTGAAAAACTGTTTTTT. Its translation is CASSPTVEGEKLFF.

This clonotype was found a few times. V and J are TRBV20-1 and TRBJ1-1, with unresolved D. The germline V gene encodes CDR1 DFQATT and CDR2 SNEGSKA (reference sequence). CDR3 length: 14 residues. The V and J ends lost 2 bases and 3 bases respectively, with 13 bases between them. CDR3 region: CSARNSRRYTEAFF. The CDR3 DNA is TGCAGTGCTAGAAATTCAAGGCGGTACACTGAAGCTTTCTTT.

This clonotype has only a few counts. This chain uses TRBV7-3 with TRBJ1-1; 8 bases line up with TRBD1. The CDR3 is 17 residues long. Unmatched junction bases numbered 16, after V lost 4 bases and J lost 6 bases. The V gene's germline CDR1 is SGHTA and CDR2 FQGTGA. In DNA form, the CDR3 reads TGTGCCAGCAGCTCGATTCACAGGGGGGCAGGGCGTTCTGAAGCTTTCTTT. Protein sequence: CASSSIHRGAGRSEAFF.

This clonotype has a count of ten or more. The genes are TRBV7-2 and TRBJ1-1; 8 bases line up with TRBD1. V gave up 1 base and J gave up 6 bases; unmatched junction bases: 4. Germline lookup yields CDR1 SGHTA and CDR2 FQGNSA. The CDR3 length is 14 residues. CDR3 in DNA: TGTGCCAGCAGCTTAGAGACAGGGGACCCTGAAGCTTTCTTT. Protein sequence: CASSLETGDPEAFF.

This clonotype was picked up a small number of times. The CDR3 sequence: CASNAQQYYPTRETQYF. For the CDR3, the DNA is TGTGCCAGCAACGCACAGCAATACTACCCCACGAGGGAGACCCAGTACTTC. This chain uses TRBV6-2 or TRBV6-3 with TRBJ2-5; no reliable D call. V lost 7 bases, J lost 5 bases, and 26 bases lay in between. Germline V lookup: CDR1 MNHEY, CDR2 SVGEGT. This CDR3 comprises 17 residues.

DNA for the CDR3: TGTGCCAGCAGCTCGGCCCCTAACAATGAGCAGTTCTTC. It encodes CASSSAPNNEQFF. The chain joins TRBV7-4 to TRBJ2-1; D remains unclear. Germline V gives CDR1 SGHVT, CDR2 SQSDAQ. The V end lost 4 bases, the J end lost 5 bases, and 9 bases lay between the germline ends. The CDR3 runs 13 residues.

The V call is TRBV27, the J call TRBJ1-5; D not resolved. CDR3 length: 14 amino acids. Germline-derived CDR1 and CDR2 are MNHEY and SMNVEV (reference sequence). Deletions cut 4 bases from V and 1 base from J, with 8 bases between. CDR3 sequence: CASSYAMSNQPQHF. DNA of the CDR3: TGTGCCAGCAGTTATGCCATGAGCAATCAGCCCCAGCATTTT.

The gene calls are TRBV5-1 and TRBJ2-3; tentative D call: TRBD2 (6 bases). The ends were cut back, 2 bases at V and 6 bases at J, with 16 bases in the middle. Germline V gene sequence: CDR1 SGHRS, CDR2 YFSETQ. The CDR3 loop spans 15 amino acids. CDR3 bases: TGCGCCAGCAGCTTACAACTAGCTCCGACCGATACGCAGTATTTT. It encodes CASSLQLAPTDTQYF.

This clonotype was observed once. The chain is built from TRBV28 and TRBJ2-2, with 8 bases aligning to TRBD1. This CDR3 contains 15 residues. Germline CDR1 is MDHEN and CDR2 is SYDVKM. Trimming cost V 6 bases and J 5 bases; bases outside gene matches: 8. This chain's CDR3 is CASSPGQGVTGELFF. For the CDR3, the DNA is TGTGCCAGCAGCCCAGGACAGGGAGTTACCGGGGAGCTGTTTTTT.

This clonotype turned up a few times. J is TRBJ2-1 and V is TRBV5-4; 8 bases are shared with TRBD1. Trimming took 4 bases from V and 3 from J; bases not matched to a gene: 6. Germline V gene lookup returns CDR1 SGHNT and CDR2 YYREEE (reference sequence). CDR3 size: 15 residues. The CDR3 DNA sequence: TGTGCCAGCAGCCCCGGACAGGGCTACTACAATGAGCAGTTCTTC. Amino acids: CASSPGQGYYNEQFF. Together with reference TRBV5-4 and TRBJ2-1, the CDR3 gives the full variable domain: ETGVTQSPTHLIKTRGQQVTLRCSSQSGHNTVSWYQQALGQGPQFIFQYYREEENGRGNFPPRFSGLQFPNYSSELNVNALELDDSALYLCASSPGQGYYNEQFFGPGTRLTVL.

The chain employs TRBV4-1 and TRBJ2-6; no clear D. Trimming removed 0 bases from V and 0 bases from J, with 6 bases in between. The CDR3 covers 16 residues. In germline, CDR1 is MGHRA, CDR2 YSYEKL. CDR3 nucleotide sequence: TGCGCCAGCAGCCAAGAACGGTTCTCTGGGGCCAACGTCCTGACTTTC. Protein sequence: CASSQERFSGANVLTF.

This clonotype came up a few times. The J gene is TRBJ2-1, the V gene TRBV7-9; TRBD2 matches at 15 bases. With 2 bases clipped from V and 6 bases from J, the junction kept 5 bases outside the gene matches. Germline CDR1 reads SEHNR; CDR2 reads FQNEAQ (reference sequence). This CDR3 region has 17 residues. The chain's CDR3 is CASSLKGLAGGFNEQFF. CDR3 nucleotides: TGTGCCAGCAGCTTAAAGGGACTAGCGGGGGGATTCAATGAGCAGTTCTTC.

Comments on this clonotype: A much more abundant neighbour one base away suggests this may be a read error. The chain uses TRBV7-6 and TRBJ2-5; D gene ambiguous. Germline CDR1 and CDR2: SGHVS and FNYEAQ. CDR3 length equals 17 residues. This chain's CDR3 is CVSSLAGLGLQSETQYF. CDR3 nucleotides: TGTGTCAGCAGCTTAGCAGGATTAGGCCTCCAGTCGGAGACCCAGTACTTC.

The rearrangement joins TRBV2 to TRBJ2-7; 10 nucleotides align to TRBD2. The V gene's germline CDR1 is SNHLY and CDR2 FYNNEI. With 5 bases clipped from V and 7 bases from J, the junction kept 8 bases outside the gene matches. This CDR3 has 14 residues. The CDR3 region has the DNA TGTGCCAGCAGTCTTCGACTAGCGGGCGGAGAGCAGTACTTC. Amino acid sequence: CASSLRLAGGEQYF. Variable domain in full (rest from reference TRBV2 and TRBJ2-7): EPEVTQTPSHQVTQMGQEVILRCVPISNHLYFYWYRQILGQKVEFLVSFYNNEISEKSEIFDDQFSVERPDGSNFTLKIRSTKLEDSAMYFCASSLRLAGGEQYFGPGTRLTVT.

This clonotype was observed many times. The V call is TRBV7-6, the J call TRBJ2-1; 7 bases align to TRBD1. The V segment lost 1 base and the J segment 3 bases; nucleotides outside the gene matches: 3. Germline V gives CDR1 SGHVS, CDR2 FNYEAQ. This CDR3 has 15 amino acids. The CDR3 nucleotides are TGTGCCAGCAGCTTAGGAGGGGGCTTCTACAATGAGCAGTTCTTC. This translates into CASSLGGGFYNEQFF.

Concerning this clonotype itself: A much larger clone differs by one base, so this may be a read error. This chain joins TRBV4-1 and TRBJ2-2; 13 bases agree with TRBD2. Germline V gives CDR1 MGHRA, CDR2 YSYEKL. J was trimmed by 9 bases and V by 0 bases; bases with no gene match: 16. The CDR3 runs to 20 residues. CDR3 in amino acids: CASSQEETSGGLYHTRELFF. Written as DNA, the CDR3 is TGCGCCAGCAGCCAAGAAGAGACTAGCGGGGGGTTGTATCATACCAGGGAGCTGTTTTTT.

This clonotype was observed a few times. The genes are TRBV2 and TRBJ2-5; TRBD2 agrees at 7 bases. The CDR3 spans 13 residues. Losses at the gene ends were 9 bases for V and 5 bases for J; bases not matched to a gene: 9. The germline V gene has CDR1 SNHLY and CDR2 FYNNEI. In nucleotides, the CDR3 is TGTGCCAGGGGACGGGAGCGGGACGAGACCCAGTACTTC. Translating gives CARGRERDETQYF.

This clonotype has a handful of counts. The chain links TRBV7-9 to TRBJ1-1; tentatively, D is TRBD1 (5 bases). This CDR3 has 13 amino acids. V lost 7 bases to trimming and J lost 5 bases, with 14 bases between them. The V gene's germline CDR1 is SEHNR and CDR2 FQNEAQ (reference sequence). The CDR3 nucleotides read TGTGCCAGCACTCTGGGAGGGGAAACTGAAGCTTTCTTT. This sequence encodes CASTLGGETEAFF.

This clonotype has a handful of counts. The chain is built from TRBV6-4 and TRBJ2-4, with 12 bases fitting TRBD2. The CDR3 has 16 residues. V dropped 2 bases and J dropped 7; count of bases not matched to a gene: 6. Germline CDR1 MRHNA, CDR2 SNTAGT. CDR3 sequence reads: CASSDASGGAENIQYF. Written as DNA, the CDR3 is TGTGCCAGCAGTGACGCTAGCGGGGGGGCCGAGAACATTCAGTACTTC.

The chain employs TRBV11-3 and TRBJ2-1, with 9 bases aligning to TRBD1. With 5 bases clipped from V and 7 bases from J, the junction kept 6 bases outside the gene matches. The V gene's germline CDR1 is SGHNT and CDR2 YENEEA. CDR3 size: 14 residues. This CDR3 reads CASSGKQGANEQFF. The DNA of the CDR3 is TGTGCCAGCAGCGGCAAACAGGGGGCTAATGAGCAGTTCTTC. Drawing the rest from reference TRBV11-3 and TRBJ2-1, the complete variable domain is EAGVVQSPRYKIIEKKQPVAFWCNPISGHNTLYWYLQNLGQGPELLIRYENEEAVDDSQLPKDRFSAERLKGVDSTLKIQPAELGDSAVYLCASSGKQGANEQFFGPGTRLTVL.

This clonotype has a handful of counts. V is TRBV6-5 and J is TRBJ1-1; D is undetermined. V dropped 0 bases and J dropped 9 bases, with 8 bases sitting between them. The CDR3 covers 12 residues. Germline values: CDR1 MNHEY, CDR2 SVGAGI. The CDR3 region has the DNA TGTGCCAGCAGTTACTCTGGGCGGAAAGCTTTCTTT. This sequence encodes CASSYSGRKAFF.

This chain uses TRBV6-6 with TRBJ2-5; possibly TRBD1 for D (6 bases). V gave up 6 bases and J gave up 3 bases, with 14 bases separating them. This CDR3 spans 14 amino acids. Per germline, CDR1 MNHNY and CDR2 SVGAGI (reference sequence). The CDR3 sequence: CASSLRQVEETQYF. The CDR3 coding sequence is TGTGCCAGCAGCCTCCGACAGGTTGAAGAGACCCAGTACTTC.

The chain links TRBV7-9 to TRBJ2-7; D gene unclear. The V end lost 2 bases, the J end lost 3 bases, and 8 bases lay between the germline ends. The CDR3 sequence is 13 residues long. CDR1 SEHNR and CDR2 FQNEAQ come from the germline V gene (reference sequence). CDR3 DNA sequence: TGTGCCAGCAGCTTAACGCGGCGCTACGAGCAGTACTTC. As protein: CASSLTRRYEQYF.

The chain links TRBV24-1 to TRBJ2-1; 11 bases map to TRBD1. Germline loops: CDR1 KGHDR, CDR2 SFDVKD. The trim removed 2 bases at V and 5 bases at J, leaving 7 bases unmatched. The CDR3 is 17 amino acids. Written as DNA, the CDR3 is TGTGCCACCAGTGATTCCTTCGGGACAGGGGGGGACAATGAGCAGTTCTTC. Its translation is CATSDSFGTGGDNEQFF.

A few counts support this clonotype. This chain joins TRBV4-1 and TRBJ2-7; 9 nucleotides line up with TRBD1. There are 14 residues in the CDR3. The V gene end was trimmed by 4 bases and the J gene end by 3 bases; junction bases not matched to a gene: 4. Germline V lookup: CDR1 MGHRA, CDR2 YSYEKL. CDR3 nucleotides: TGCGCCAGCAGCCCTGGACAGGGGCACTACGAGCAGTACGTC. Translating gives CASSPGQGHYEQYV.

Only a few counts were recorded for this clonotype. The V and J genes are TRBV27 and TRBJ2-3; TRBD2 matches at 14 bases. Germline loops: CDR1 MNHEY, CDR2 SMNVEV (reference sequence). The CDR3 extends over 20 amino acids. V was pared by 3 bases and J by 0 bases, with 11 bases of the junction left unmatched. The CDR3 sequence is CASSFRGLAGGQRSTDTQYF. The CDR3 nucleotides are TGTGCCAGCAGTTTCCGCGGACTAGCGGGGGGACAAAGAAGCACAGATACGCAGTATTTT.

This chain uses TRBV29-1 with TRBJ1-2; D remains ambiguous. The length of the CDR3 is 11 residues. The germline V gene encodes CDR1 SQVTM and CDR2 ANQGSEA. Between the trimmed V and J ends, which lost 3 bases and 3 bases, there was a span of 5 bases. The CDR3 DNA reads as TGCAGCGTTGAGCTTCACTATGGCTACACCTTC. It translates to CSVELHYGYTF.